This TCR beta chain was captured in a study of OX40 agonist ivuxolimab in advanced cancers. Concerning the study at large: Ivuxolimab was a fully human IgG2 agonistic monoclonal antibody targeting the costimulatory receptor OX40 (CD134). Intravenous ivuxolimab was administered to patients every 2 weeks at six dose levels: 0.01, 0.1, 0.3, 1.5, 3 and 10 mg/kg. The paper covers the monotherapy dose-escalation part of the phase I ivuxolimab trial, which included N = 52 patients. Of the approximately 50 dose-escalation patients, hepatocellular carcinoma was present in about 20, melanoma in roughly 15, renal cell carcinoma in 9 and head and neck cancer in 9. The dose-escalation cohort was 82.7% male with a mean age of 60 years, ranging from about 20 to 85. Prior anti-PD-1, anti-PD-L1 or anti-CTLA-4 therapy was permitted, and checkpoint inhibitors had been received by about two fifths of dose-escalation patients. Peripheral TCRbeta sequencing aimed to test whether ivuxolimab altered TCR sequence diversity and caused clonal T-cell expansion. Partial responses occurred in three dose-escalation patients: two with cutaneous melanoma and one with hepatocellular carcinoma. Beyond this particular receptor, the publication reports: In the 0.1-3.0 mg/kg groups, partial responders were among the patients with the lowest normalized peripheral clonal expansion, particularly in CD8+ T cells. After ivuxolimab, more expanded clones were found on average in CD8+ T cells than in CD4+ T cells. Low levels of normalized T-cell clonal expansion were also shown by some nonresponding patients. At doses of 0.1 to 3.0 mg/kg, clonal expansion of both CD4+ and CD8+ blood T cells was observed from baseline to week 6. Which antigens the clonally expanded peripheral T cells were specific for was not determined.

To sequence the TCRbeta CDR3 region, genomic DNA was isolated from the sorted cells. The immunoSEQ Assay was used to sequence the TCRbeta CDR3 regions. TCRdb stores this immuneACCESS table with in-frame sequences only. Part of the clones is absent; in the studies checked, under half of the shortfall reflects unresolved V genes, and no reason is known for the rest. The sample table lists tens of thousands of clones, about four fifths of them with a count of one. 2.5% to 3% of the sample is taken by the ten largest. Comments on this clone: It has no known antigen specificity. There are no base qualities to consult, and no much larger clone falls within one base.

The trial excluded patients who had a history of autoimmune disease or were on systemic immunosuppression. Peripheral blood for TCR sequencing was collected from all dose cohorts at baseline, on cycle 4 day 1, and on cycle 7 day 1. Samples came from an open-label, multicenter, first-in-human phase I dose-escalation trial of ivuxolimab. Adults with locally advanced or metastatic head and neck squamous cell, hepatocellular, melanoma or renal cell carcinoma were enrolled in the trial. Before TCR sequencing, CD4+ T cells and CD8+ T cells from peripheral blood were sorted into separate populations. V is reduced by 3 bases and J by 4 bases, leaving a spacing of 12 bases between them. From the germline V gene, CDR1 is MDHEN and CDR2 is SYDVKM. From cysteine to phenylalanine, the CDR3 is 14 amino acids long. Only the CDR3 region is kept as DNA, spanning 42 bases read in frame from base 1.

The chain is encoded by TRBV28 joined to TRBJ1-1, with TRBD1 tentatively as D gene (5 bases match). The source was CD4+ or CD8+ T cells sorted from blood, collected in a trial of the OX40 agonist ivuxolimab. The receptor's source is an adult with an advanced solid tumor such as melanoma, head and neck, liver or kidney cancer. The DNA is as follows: TGTGCCAGCAGTTTTGGCAGGGTGACCACTGAAGCTTTCTTT. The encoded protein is CASSFGRVTTEAFF.